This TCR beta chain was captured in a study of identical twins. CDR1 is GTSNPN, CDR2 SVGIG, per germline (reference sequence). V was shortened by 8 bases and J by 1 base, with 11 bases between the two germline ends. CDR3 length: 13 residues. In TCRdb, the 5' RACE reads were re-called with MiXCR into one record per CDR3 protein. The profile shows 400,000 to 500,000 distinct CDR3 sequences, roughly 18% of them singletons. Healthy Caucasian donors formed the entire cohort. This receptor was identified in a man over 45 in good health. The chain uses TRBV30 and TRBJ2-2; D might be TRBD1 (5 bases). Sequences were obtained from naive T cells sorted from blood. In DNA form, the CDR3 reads TGTGCCCTGCGACAGAGGAACACCGGGGAGCTGTTTTTT. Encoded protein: CALRQRNTGELFF.